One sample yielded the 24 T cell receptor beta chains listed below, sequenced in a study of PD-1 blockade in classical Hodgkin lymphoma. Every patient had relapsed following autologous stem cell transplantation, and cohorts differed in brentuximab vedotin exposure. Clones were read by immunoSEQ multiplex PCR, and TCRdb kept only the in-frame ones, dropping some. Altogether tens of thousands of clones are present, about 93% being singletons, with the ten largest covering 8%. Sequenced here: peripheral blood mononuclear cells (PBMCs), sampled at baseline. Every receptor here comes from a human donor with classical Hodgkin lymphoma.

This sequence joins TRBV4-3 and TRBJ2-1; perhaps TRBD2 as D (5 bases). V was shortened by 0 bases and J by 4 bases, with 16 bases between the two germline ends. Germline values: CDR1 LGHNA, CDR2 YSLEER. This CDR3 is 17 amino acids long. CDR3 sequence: CASSQDLSGAEYNEQFF. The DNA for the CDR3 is TGCGCCAGCAGCCAAGATTTGTCAGGAGCGGAATACAATGAGCAGTTCTTC.

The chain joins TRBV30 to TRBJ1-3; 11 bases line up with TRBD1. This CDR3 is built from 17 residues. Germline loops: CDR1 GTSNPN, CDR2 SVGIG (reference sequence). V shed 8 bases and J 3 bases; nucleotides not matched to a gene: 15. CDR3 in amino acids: CARTSGQGVLGGNTIYF. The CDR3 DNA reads TGTGCCCGCACCTCGGGACAGGGGGTACTTGGTGGAAACACCATATATTTT.

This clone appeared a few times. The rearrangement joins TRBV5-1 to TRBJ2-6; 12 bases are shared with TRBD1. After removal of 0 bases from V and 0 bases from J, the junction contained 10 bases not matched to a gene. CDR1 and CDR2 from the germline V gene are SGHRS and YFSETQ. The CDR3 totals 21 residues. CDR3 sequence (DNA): TGCGCCAGCAGCTTGGACCCGGGACAGGGGGCGGGAAGCTCTGGGGCCAACGTCCTGACTTTC. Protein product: CASSLDPGQGAGSSGANVLTF.

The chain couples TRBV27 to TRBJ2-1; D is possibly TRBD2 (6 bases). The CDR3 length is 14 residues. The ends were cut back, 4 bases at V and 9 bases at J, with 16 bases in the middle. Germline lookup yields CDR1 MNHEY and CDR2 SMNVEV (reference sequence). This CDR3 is CASSSGLPRGEQFF. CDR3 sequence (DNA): TGTGCCAGCAGTTCGGGACTGCCAAGGGGTGAGCAGTTCTTC.

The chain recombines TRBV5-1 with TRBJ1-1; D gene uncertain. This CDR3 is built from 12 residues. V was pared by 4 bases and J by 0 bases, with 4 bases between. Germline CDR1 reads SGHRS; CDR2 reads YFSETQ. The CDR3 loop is CASSDMNTEAFF. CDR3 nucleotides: TGCGCCAGCAGCGACATGAACACTGAAGCTTTCTTT.

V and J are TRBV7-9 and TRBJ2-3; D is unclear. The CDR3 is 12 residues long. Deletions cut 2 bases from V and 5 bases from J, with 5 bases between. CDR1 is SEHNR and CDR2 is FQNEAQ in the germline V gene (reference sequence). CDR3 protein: CASSLSVDTQYF. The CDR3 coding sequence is TGTGCCAGCAGCTTATCGGTAGATACGCAGTATTTT.

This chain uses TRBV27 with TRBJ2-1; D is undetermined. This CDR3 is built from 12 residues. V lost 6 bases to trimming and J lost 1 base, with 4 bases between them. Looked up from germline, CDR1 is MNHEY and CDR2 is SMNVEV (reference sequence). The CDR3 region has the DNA TGTGCCAGCAGGACTTCCTACAATGAGCAGTTCTTC. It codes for CASRTSYNEQFF.

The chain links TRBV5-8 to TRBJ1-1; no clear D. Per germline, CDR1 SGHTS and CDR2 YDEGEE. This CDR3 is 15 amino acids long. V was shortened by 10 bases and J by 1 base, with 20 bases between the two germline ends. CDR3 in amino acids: CAPTTPIFSNTEAFF. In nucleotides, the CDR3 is TGTGCCCCAACGACCCCAATTTTTTCGAACACTGAAGCTTTCTTT. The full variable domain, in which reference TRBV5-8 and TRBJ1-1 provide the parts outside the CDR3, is EAGVTQSPTHLIKTRGQQATLRCSPISGHTSVYWYQQALGLGLQFLLWYDEGEERNRGNFPPRFSGRQFPNYSSELNVNALELEDSALYLCAPTTPIFSNTEAFFGQGTRLTVV.

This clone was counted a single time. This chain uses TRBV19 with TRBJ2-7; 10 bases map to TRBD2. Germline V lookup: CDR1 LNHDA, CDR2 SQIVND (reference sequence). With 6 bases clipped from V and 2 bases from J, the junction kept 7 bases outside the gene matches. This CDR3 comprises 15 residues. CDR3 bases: TGTGCCAGTAGATTACAACTAGCGGGAACCTACGAGCAGTACTTC. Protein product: CASRLQLAGTYEQYF.

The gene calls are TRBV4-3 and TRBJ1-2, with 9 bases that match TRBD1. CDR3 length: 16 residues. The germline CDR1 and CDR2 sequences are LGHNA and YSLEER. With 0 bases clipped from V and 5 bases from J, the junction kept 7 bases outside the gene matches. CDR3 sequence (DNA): TGCGCCAGCAGCCAAGACCGGGACAGGGACTTTTATGGCTACACCTTC. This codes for CASSQDRDRDFYGYTF.

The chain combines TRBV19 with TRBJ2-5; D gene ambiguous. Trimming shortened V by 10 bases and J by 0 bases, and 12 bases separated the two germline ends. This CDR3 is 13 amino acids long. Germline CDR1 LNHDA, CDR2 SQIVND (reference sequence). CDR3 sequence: CATSSGYQETQYF. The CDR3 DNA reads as TGTGCCACATCTTCAGGATACCAAGAGACCCAGTACTTC.

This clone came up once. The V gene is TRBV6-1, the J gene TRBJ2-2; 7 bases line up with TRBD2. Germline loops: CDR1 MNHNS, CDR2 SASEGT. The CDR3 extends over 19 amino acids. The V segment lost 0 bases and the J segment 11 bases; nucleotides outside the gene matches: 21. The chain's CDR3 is CASSEASGEWGLTRGELFF. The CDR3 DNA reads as TGTGCCAGCAGTGAAGCTTCGGGGGAATGGGGACTAACGAGGGGAGAGCTGTTTTTT.

This CDR3 reads CASSLGANQPQHF. DNA for the CDR3: TGTGCCAGCAGTTTAGGGGCCAATCAGCCCCAGCATTTT. The rearrangement links TRBV27 to TRBJ1-5; possibly TRBD1 for D (5 bases). Per the germline V gene, CDR1 is MNHEY and CDR2 is SMNVEV (reference sequence). The length of the CDR3 is 13 residues. The germline V and J ends were trimmed by 2 bases and 3 bases, with 5 bases remaining between them.

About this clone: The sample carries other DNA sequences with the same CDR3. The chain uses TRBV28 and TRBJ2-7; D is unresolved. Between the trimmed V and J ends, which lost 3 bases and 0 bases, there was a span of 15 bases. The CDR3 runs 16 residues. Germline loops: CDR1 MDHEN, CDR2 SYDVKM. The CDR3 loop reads CASSFRQSPSSYEQYF. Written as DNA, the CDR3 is TGTGCCAGCAGTTTCAGGCAGAGCCCCTCCTCCTACGAGCAGTACTTC.

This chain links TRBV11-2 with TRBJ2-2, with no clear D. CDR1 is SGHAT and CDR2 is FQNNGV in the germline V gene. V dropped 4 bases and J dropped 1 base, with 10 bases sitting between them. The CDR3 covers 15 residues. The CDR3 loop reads CASSSRGWNTGELFF. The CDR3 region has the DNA TGTGCCAGCAGCTCCCGTGGTTGGAACACCGGGGAGCTGTTTTTT.

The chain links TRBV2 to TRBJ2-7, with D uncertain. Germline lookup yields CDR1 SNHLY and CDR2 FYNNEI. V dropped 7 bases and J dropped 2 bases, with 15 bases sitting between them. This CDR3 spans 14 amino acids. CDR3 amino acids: CASTLRIDPYEQYF. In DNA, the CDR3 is TGTGCCAGCACCCTAAGGATTGATCCCTACGAGCAGTACTTC.

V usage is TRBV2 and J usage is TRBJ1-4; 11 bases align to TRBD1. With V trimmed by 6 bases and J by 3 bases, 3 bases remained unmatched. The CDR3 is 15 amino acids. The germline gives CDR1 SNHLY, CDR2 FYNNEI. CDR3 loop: CASRGTGGANEKLFF. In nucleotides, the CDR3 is TGTGCCAGCAGGGGGACAGGGGGGGCTAATGAAAAACTGTTTTTT.

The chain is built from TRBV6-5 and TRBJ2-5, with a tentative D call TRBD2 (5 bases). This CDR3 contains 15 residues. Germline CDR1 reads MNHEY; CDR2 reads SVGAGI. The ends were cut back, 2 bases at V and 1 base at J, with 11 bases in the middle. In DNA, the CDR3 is TGTGCCAGCAGTTACACTCAGCGGACCCAAGAGACCCAGTACTTC. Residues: CASSYTQRTQETQYF.

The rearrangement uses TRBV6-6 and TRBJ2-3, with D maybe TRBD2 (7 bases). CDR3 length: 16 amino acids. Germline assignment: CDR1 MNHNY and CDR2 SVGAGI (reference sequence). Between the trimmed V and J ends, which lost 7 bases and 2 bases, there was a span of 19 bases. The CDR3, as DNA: TGTGCCAGCAAGACCGGGGGGCAGGGAGACACAGATACGCAGTATTTT. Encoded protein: CASKTGGQGDTDTQYF.

This chain's CDR3 is CASSLEPLTGPGYTF. CDR3 in DNA: TGTGCCAGCAGCTTAGAACCCTTGACAGGGCCTGGCTACACCTTC. V usage is TRBV7-2 and J usage is TRBJ1-2; 7 nucleotides match TRBD1. Germline-derived CDR1 and CDR2 are SGHTA and FQGNSA. The CDR3 extends over 15 amino acids. V was pared by 1 base and J by 7 bases, with 9 bases of the junction left unmatched.

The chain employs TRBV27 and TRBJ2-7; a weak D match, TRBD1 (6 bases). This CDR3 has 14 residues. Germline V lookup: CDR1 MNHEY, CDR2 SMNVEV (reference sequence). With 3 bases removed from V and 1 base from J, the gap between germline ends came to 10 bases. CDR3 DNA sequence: TGTGCCAGCAGTTTCTCCGGGACATCCTACGAGCAGTACTTC. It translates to CASSFSGTSYEQYF.

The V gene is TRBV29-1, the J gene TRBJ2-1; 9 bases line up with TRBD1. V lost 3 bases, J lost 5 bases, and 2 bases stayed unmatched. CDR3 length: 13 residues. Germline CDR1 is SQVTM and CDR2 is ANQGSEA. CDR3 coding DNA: TGCAGCGTTGAGAGGACAGGGGACAATGAGCAGTTCTTC. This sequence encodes CSVERTGDNEQFF.

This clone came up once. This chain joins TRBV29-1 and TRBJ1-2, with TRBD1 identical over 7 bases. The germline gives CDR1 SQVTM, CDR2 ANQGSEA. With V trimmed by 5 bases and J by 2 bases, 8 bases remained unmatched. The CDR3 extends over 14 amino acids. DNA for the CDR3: TGCAGCGTTAAAGCCGAGACAGGGAACTATGGCTACACCTTC. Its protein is CSVKAETGNYGYTF. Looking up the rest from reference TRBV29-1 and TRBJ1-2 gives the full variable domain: SAVISQKPSRDICQRGTSLTIQCQVDSQVTMMFWYRQQPGQSLTLIATANQGSEATYESGFVIDKFPISRPNLTFSTLTVSNMSPEDSSIYLCSVKAETGNYGYTFGSGTRLTVV.

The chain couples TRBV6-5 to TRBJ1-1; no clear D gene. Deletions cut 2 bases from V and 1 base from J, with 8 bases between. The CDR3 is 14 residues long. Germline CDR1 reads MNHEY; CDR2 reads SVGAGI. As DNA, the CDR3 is TGTGCCAGCAGTTACGGCGTAGGGAACACTGAAGCTTTCTTT. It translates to CASSYGVGNTEAFF.